The rows below give T cell receptor beta chains drawn from one sample of a study of T cell repertoires in ileal Crohn's disease. Profiled with immunoSEQ multiplex PCR; TCRdb holds only in-frame clones, not every one. The table has tens of thousands of clones, 80% to 85% seen once. Material: ileal tissue. These receptors were collected from an adult with Crohn's disease. The CDR3 runs from the conserved cysteine through the conserved F or W. The D gene is left open where the match is weak. Expanded clones get a size class; other rows say once, few or many, or leave the size out.

- - TRBJ2-1 TRBV7-2 TGTGCCAGCAGCTCGGAAGCGGTCCAGAGGTTCTTC CASSSEAVQRFF
few TRBD1 TRBJ1-2 TRBV2 TGTGCCAGCAGTGAAGCCGACAGGGTCTATGGCTACACCTTC CASSEADRVYGYTF
- - TRBJ2-7 TRBV7-2 TGTGCCAGCAGCTCGGACAGAGACTCCTACGAGCAGTACTTC CASSSDRDSYEQYF
- TRBD1 TRBJ1-2 TRBV7-8 TGTGCCAGCAGCTTAGAGGGGACAGGGCATGGCTACACCTTC CASSLEGTGHGYTF
- TRBD2 TRBJ2-5 TRBV7-2 TGTGCCAGCAGCTTCGAGTATTGGGCGGGGGGGGTGGAGACCCAGTACTTC CASSFEYWAGGVETQYF
- TRBD1 TRBJ1-4 TRBV4-3 TGCGCCAGCAGCCAAGAACCGTTGGGGACAGGGATTCAAAAACTGTTTTTT CASSQEPLGTGIQKLFF
- - TRBJ2-7 TRBV19 TGTGCCAGTAGTGAGTTATTCTCCTACGAGCAGTACTTC CASSELFSYEQYF
- TRBD1 TRBJ1-1 TRBV6-1 TGTGCCAGCGGCCAAAGGACAGGCCGTTGGACTGAAGCTTTCTTT CASGQRTGRWTEAFF
few TRBD2 TRBJ2-3 TRBV4-3 TGCGCCAGCAGCCGGGGAGCGGGGGGCACCGGAGGAGATACGCAGTATTTT CASSRGAGGTGGDTQYF
- TRBD2 TRBJ2-7 TRBV27 TGTGCCAGCAGTTTTGGGGAGGGATGGTCCTACGAGCAGTACTTC CASSFGEGWSYEQYF
- TRBD2 TRBJ2-1 TRBV4-2 TGTGCCAGCAGCCAAGAACTAGCGGGGAGATACAATGAGCAGTTCTTC CASSQELAGRYNEQFF
- TRBD1 TRBJ2-2 TRBV27 TGTGCCAGCAGTTTATCGTCTTTTGTCGGACAGGGGGCGGACACCGGGGAGCTGTTTTTT CASSLSSFVGQGADTGELFF
- TRBD1 TRBJ2-5 TRBV5-6 TGTGCCAGCAGCTTGGGTTTTAGACAGGGGGGCCAAGAGACCCAGTACTTC CASSLGFRQGGQETQYF
- TRBD1 TRBJ1-1 TRBV7-2 TGTGCCAGCAGCTTGAGGACAGGTGGGAGCATGAACACTGAAGCTTTCTTT CASSLRTGGSMNTEAFF
once TRBD1 TRBJ2-1 TRBV19 TGTGCCAGTAGTATAGATATGGGACAGGGAGGCAATGAGCAGTTCTTC CASSIDMGQGGNEQFF
- TRBD1 TRBJ2-5 TRBV7-2 TGTGCCAGCAGCTCCTTTTCCAGGGGGTTATTCTTCTCGGAGACCCAGTACTTC CASSSFSRGLFFSETQYF
- - TRBJ2-7 TRBV4-1 TGCGCCAGCAGCCCAGGGGACGGGGTTACCTACGAGCAGTACTTC CASSPGDGVTYEQYF
- TRBD1 TRBJ1-2 TRBV30 TGTGCCTGGAGTGCAGGGGGGTACTATGGCTACACCTTC CAWSAGGYYGYTF
- TRBD1 TRBJ1-4 TRBV15 TGTGCCACCAGCGCAAACAGGGGGCAGAATGAAAAACTGTTTTTT CATSANRGQNEKLFF
- - TRBJ2-1 TRBV27 TGTGCCAGCCCCGGGGGAGAAGAGCAGTTCTTC CASPGGEEQFF
- - TRBJ1-1 TRBV10-1 TGCGCCAGCAGTGAGTCACTAGGCACTGAAGCTTTCTTT CASSESLGTEAFF
- TRBD1 TRBJ1-6 TRBV5-1 TGCGCCAGCAGAAAAGGGGGCGAAGGGAGTTCACCCCTCCACTTT CASRKGGEGSSPLHF
- - TRBJ1-2 TRBV5-4 TGTGCCAGCAGCTTGCTGGGGGCCTTTTATAACTATGGCTACACCTTC CASSLLGAFYNYGYTF
few - TRBJ1-1 TRBV2 TGTGCCAGCAGTCCCCACGTCTCCGAGGCTTTCTTT CASSPHVSEAFF
- TRBD1 TRBJ2-7 TRBV29-1 TGCAGCGTTCGACAGGGGGTCGACTACGAGCAGTACTTC CSVRQGVDYEQYF
- - TRBJ1-1 TRBV7-9 TGTGCCAGCAGCCCGACTAATCCGGGACAGAACACTGAAGCTTTCTTT CASSPTNPGQNTEAFF
- - TRBJ1-2 TRBV2 TGTGCCAGCAGCGTCCCGGGACACCAAACCTATGGCTACACCTTC CASSVPGHQTYGYTF
few - TRBJ1-2 TRBV5-1 TGCGCCAGCAGCTTGGATGCAGGGAGGAGCTATGGCTACACCTTC CASSLDAGRSYGYTF
- TRBD1 TRBJ1-2 TRBV7-9 TGTGCCAGCAGCTCAACCAGGACAGGGAATAACTATGGCTACACCTTC CASSSTRTGNNYGYTF
- TRBD1 TRBJ2-7 TRBV5-1 TGCGCCAGCAGTCATAGACAGGGGGCGAGAGAGCAGTACTTC CASSHRQGAREQYF